This paragraph covers one TCR beta chain sequence. The target of this receptor is not known. Base quality data are lacking; no much larger clone is found one base away. This specimen belongs to a study of blood T cell repertoires in COVID-19 (dated by TCRdb to between 2020 and 2021). In the study overall: The collaborator samples originated in the United States, Italy and Spain and spanned the acute and convalescent phases of COVID-19. HLA class I and class II types, where available, came from metadata supplied by the sample provider rather than from assay-based typing. Subjects who had been exposed to COVID-19, were actively infected with it, or had recovered from it provided the deeply sampled blood TCRbeta repertoires that made up the dataset. The prospective study material was composed of cDNA or gDNA derived from T cells, B-cell-depleted T cells, or PBMCs. The repertoires were released in a freely available public database meant as a resource for research on the immune response to SARS-CoV-2. The sample metadata nearly always contained a de-identified subject ID, COVID-19 status, age in years and sex. The samples were drawn from the first 160 participants of the ongoing ImmuneRACE study and from some 1,300 subjects provided by 6 global collaborators. What the research found in general, with its limitations: The amount of clinical and demographic metadata varied by source and participant and was provided uncurated.

The CDR3 goes from the cysteine to the phenylalanine over 14 residues. Of all the DNA, just the CDR3 is kept, 42 bases in frame from base 1. Looking up the germline V gene (reference sequence) yields CDR1 GTSNPN and CDR2 SVGIG. Trimming removed 0 bases from V and 3 bases from J; the gene matches leave 4 bases unexplained. Enrolling through a virtual design, the prospective study's participants ranged in age from about 18 to 89 years and lived across roughly 24 United States geographic areas. In the prospective study, participants were assigned to cohorts based on the clinical history participants reported in a screening survey and a study questionnaire. In the prospective study, mobile phlebotomists collected whole blood, serum and a nasopharyngeal or oropharyngeal swab from each participant. Participants in the prospective study had the option to provide additional blood draws and questionnaires over a roughly two-month period. Before DNA extraction, blood samples from the prospective study were shipped at room temperature or frozen.

TCRbeta CDR3 regions were amplified from genomic DNA using the immunoSEQ Assay, a bias-controlled multiplex PCR. The paper's processing steps were these. The number of nucleated cells in each sample was estimated by amplification of reference gene primers within the assay. To quantify the absolute abundance of each unique TCRbeta CDR3 rearrangement, sequence reads were collapsed and filtered. For each sample, productive Simpson clonality was calculated as the square root of Simpson's diversity index across productive rearrangements. TCRdb holds this immuneACCESS table with in-frame rearrangements only. Some clones are missing; in checked studies, unresolved V genes explain under half, and the rest has no known cause. V and J calls and clone size come straight from that table; D and trimming were deduced from the DNA. The sample yields under 500,000 clones; approximately 90% were counted once. In total, the top ten clones hold 1.5% to 2% of the sample.

Sequencing was carried out using PBMCs or T cells enriched from blood (not recorded which). This sequence was found in a woman aged 18 to 35 with acute COVID-19. The chain is made from TRBV30 and TRBJ2-7, with 8 bases matching TRBD2. The bases read TGTGCCTGGAGTGTAGGGGGGACTAGCTACGAGCAGTACTTC. The encoded protein is CAWSVGGTSYEQYF. Reference TRBV30 and TRBJ2-7 proteins supply the regions before and after the CDR3; the full variable domain is: SQTIHQWPATLVQPVGSPLSLECTVEGTSNPNLYWYRQAAGRGLQLLFYSVGIGQISSEVPQNLSASRPQDRQFILSSKKLLLSDSGFYLCAWSVGGTSYEQYFGPGTRLTVT.